A single sample gave rise to the 8 T cell receptor beta chains below, sequenced in a study of cytomegalovirus exposure and HLA in healthy donors. The PCR made use of 60 Vbeta and 13 Jbeta primers. Only in-frame clones appear in the TCRdb table, and some are missing; sequencing was by immunoSEQ multiplex PCR. The sample carries over 100,000 clones, approximately 80% recorded once. Sequencing input: PBMCs. The source is a female donor in good health and CMV-seronegative.

The V and J genes are TRBV29-1 and TRBJ1-2; weak D call: TRBD1 (5 bases). This CDR3 contains 11 residues. Germline assignment: CDR1 SQVTM and CDR2 ANQGSEA. The V gene lost 6 bases and the J gene lost 6 bases, with 11 bases spanning the gap. The CDR3 loop is CSVLSGNGYTF. In DNA form, the CDR3 reads TGCAGCGTACTGTCAGGGAATGGCTACACCTTC. Supplemented by reference TRBV29-1 and TRBJ1-2, the full variable domain reads SAVISQKPSRDICQRGTSLTIQCQVDSQVTMMFWYRQQPGQSLTLIATANQGSEATYESGFVIDKFPISRPNLTFSTLTVSNMSPEDSSIYLCSVLSGNGYTFGSGTRLTVV.

The chain carries TRBV2 and TRBJ2-5, with 7 positions matching TRBD2. Gene TRBJ2-7 matches the end of the DNA better, so the J call may be wrong. Germline V gene sequence: CDR1 SNHLY, CDR2 FYNNEI. This CDR3 comprises 14 residues. CDR3 residues: CASSGWQRDPEQYF. The DNA for the CDR3 is TGTGCCAGCAGCGGTTGGCAGCGGGACCCCGAGCAGTACTTC.

The chain employs TRBV15 and TRBJ2-3; no clear D. Trimming removed 5 bases from V and 3 bases from J, with 6 bases in between. Germline CDR1 and CDR2: LNHNV and YYDKDF (reference sequence). The CDR3 length is 12 residues. CDR3 bases: TGTGCCACCAGCCCTGAGACAGATACGCAGTATTTT. This codes for CATSPETDTQYF.

This clone has a handful of counts. V is TRBV4-3 and J is TRBJ2-3, with D tentatively TRBD2 (5 bases). There are 17 residues in the CDR3. The ends were cut back, 1 base at V and 0 bases at J, with 14 bases in the middle. Germline CDR1 LGHNA, CDR2 YSLEER. The CDR3 protein is CASSQVWAAASTDTQYF. The DNA for the CDR3 is TGCGCCAGCAGCCAAGTATGGGCAGCGGCTAGCACAGATACGCAGTATTTT.

V and J are TRBV27 and TRBJ2-1; 9 nucleotides line up with TRBD2. This CDR3 is built from 17 residues. Per germline, CDR1 MNHEY and CDR2 SMNVEV (reference sequence). Losses at the gene ends were 4 bases for V and 4 bases for J; bases not matched to a gene: 11. CDR3 nucleotides: TGTGCCAGCAGTTCAACATCACTAGCGGGCCCTTACAATGAGCAGTTCTTC. Protein product: CASSSTSLAGPYNEQFF.

The V and J genes are TRBV9 and TRBJ2-2, with D possibly TRBD1 on 6 matching bases. Germline values: CDR1 SGDLS, CDR2 YYNGEE. The germline V and J ends were trimmed by 2 bases and 3 bases, with 17 bases remaining between them. This CDR3 is 17 amino acids long. CDR3 loop: CASSVHAQGRDTGELFF. DNA for the CDR3: TGTGCCAGCAGCGTTCATGCACAGGGTAGGGACACCGGGGAGCTGTTTTTT.

The V and J genes are TRBV5-1 and TRBJ1-5; possibly TRBD1 for D (6 bases). CDR1 SGHRS and CDR2 YFSETQ come from the germline V gene. Trimming stripped 0 bases from V and 0 bases from J, with 7 bases between. This CDR3 has 15 residues. This chain's CDR3 is CASSLEGVSNQPQHF. The CDR3 DNA reads TGCGCCAGCAGCTTGGAGGGGGTTAGCAATCAGCCCCAGCATTTT.

V gene TRBV28 combines with J gene TRBJ2-3; 16 nucleotides agree with TRBD2. The ends lost 5 bases at V and 4 bases at J; junction bases unmatched: 18. Germline V gene sequence: CDR1 MDHEN, CDR2 SYDVKM. This CDR3 has 21 residues. CDR3 loop: CASSPVSMGLAGGPWADTQYF. In nucleotides, the CDR3 is TGTGCCAGCAGTCCTGTCTCGATGGGACTAGCGGGAGGGCCATGGGCAGATACGCAGTATTTT.